The clone carrying this T cell receptor (beta chain) was picked up many times. The antigen is undetermined. The source of the sample is a study of T cells in Graves' hyperthyroidism and ophthalmopathy. Study summary: Peripheral blood collection took place at initial diagnosis, before any treatment. Study outcomes and limitations: Model predictions of ophthalmopathy came a median approximately 6.2 months before onset. Using 13 V-J features, a model discriminated ophthalmopathy from stable hyperthyroidism.

From RNA transcripts, TCR beta CDR3 regions were amplified. First-round RT-PCR of the TCR CDR3 relied on the HTBI primer set. TCRdb ran MiXCR on the multiplex PCR reads and lists one entry per CDR3 protein. The sample has roughly 400,000 distinct CDR3 sequences; around 15% are singletons. The CDR3 is made up of 15 amino acids. The germline V and J ends were trimmed by 2 bases and 3 bases, with 11 bases remaining between them. Germline CDR1 reads MNHEY; CDR2 reads SMNVEV (reference sequence). The sample consisted of blood. The chain employs TRBV27 and TRBJ1-5, with D possibly TRBD1 on 6 matching bases. This TCR derives from a man aged 45-65 years with Graves' ophthalmopathy. CDR3 in DNA: TGTGCCAGCAGTTTAGAGGCAGGGGTCAATCAGCCCCAGCATTTT. It specifies CASSLEAGVNQPQHF.